The next 18 T cell receptor beta chains were all read from a single sample in a study of blood T cell repertoires in COVID-19. Assay: immunoSEQ multiplex PCR; the TCRdb copy retains only in-frame clones and omits some. The repertoire has some 350,000 clones, around 89% of them found once; the top ten carry 6% to 7.5%. Sequenced: peripheral blood. These receptor sequences come from a man aged 18 to 29 with active or convalescent COVID-19.

The CDR3 coding sequence is TGTGCCAGTAGGGCGGGACTAGGTCGTGGCCATGAGCAGTTCTTC. Encoded protein: CASRAGLGRGHEQFF. The rearrangement links TRBV19 to TRBJ2-1; 8 positions match TRBD2. The CDR3 has 15 amino acids. CDR1 LNHDA and CDR2 SQIVND come from the germline V gene (reference sequence). Germline trimming cut 6 bases from V and 8 bases from J; bases unmatched to any gene: 12.

This chain joins TRBV5-1 and TRBJ2-2; 7 bases are shared with TRBD1. The CDR3 is 14 residues long. Looked up from germline, CDR1 is SGHRS and CDR2 is YFSETQ. J gave up 1 base and V 4 bases, and 1 base lay outside the gene matches. CDR3 nucleotides: TGCGCCAGCAGCCCAGGGGGGAACACCGGGGAGCTGTTTTTT. This translates into CASSPGGNTGELFF.

This chain connects TRBV5-6 to TRBJ2-1; 9 bases match TRBD2. The length of the CDR3 is 15 residues. Germline V gives CDR1 SGHDT, CDR2 YYEEEE. With V trimmed by 4 bases and J by 12 bases, 14 bases remained unmatched. The CDR3 sequence: CASSPNSGGPRGQFF. The CDR3, as DNA: TGTGCCAGCAGCCCGAATAGCGGGGGACCCCGGGGGCAGTTCTTC.

V gene TRBV6-5 combines with J gene TRBJ1-5, with a possible D match to TRBD1 (6 bases). Germline V gives CDR1 MNHEY, CDR2 SVGAGI. V was clipped by 3 bases and J by 5 bases, with 17 bases between them. CDR3 length: 16 residues. The CDR3 reads CASSYRWGLGDQPQHF. The CDR3, as DNA: TGTGCCAGCAGTTATAGATGGGGGCTTGGGGATCAGCCCCAGCATTTT.

The chain couples TRBV19 to TRBJ1-1; perhaps TRBD1 as D (5 bases). Germline CDR1 is LNHDA and CDR2 is SQIVND (reference sequence). V gave up 7 bases and J gave up 3 bases, with 21 bases separating them. The CDR3 spans 16 residues. The CDR3 DNA follows: TGTGCCAGTAAAGGGGATCGGGCAGGAGGGGACACTGAAGCTTTCTTT. Its protein product is CASKGDRAGGDTEAFF.

This clone came up once. CDR3 amino acids: CASSLVGGYNEQFF. Written as DNA, the CDR3 is TGTGCCAGCAGCTTGGTGGGGGGATACAATGAGCAGTTCTTC. The rearrangement joins TRBV5-5 to TRBJ2-1; D might be TRBD2 (6 bases). Looked up from germline, CDR1 is SGHKS and CDR2 is YYEKEE (reference sequence). The CDR3 has 14 amino acids. Trimming removed 0 bases at V and 4 bases at J, with 8 bases between.

This chain joins TRBV7-8 and TRBJ2-7; 11 nucleotides align to TRBD2. Germline assignment: CDR1 SGHVS and CDR2 FQNEAQ. The junction had 12 bases not matched to a gene; V was cut back by 5 bases and J by 3 bases. The CDR3 loop spans 17 amino acids. The chain's CDR3 is CASSRVRLAGKSYEQYF. The CDR3 nucleotides read TGTGCCAGCAGCCGGGTTCGACTAGCGGGAAAGAGCTACGAGCAGTACTTC.

V and J are TRBV21-1 and TRBJ2-7; the D call of TRBD1 is as the table states it, not checked on the DNA. TRBV21-1 is a pseudogene. The length of the CDR3 is 13 residues. The CDR3 DNA follows: TGTGCCAGCATAGACAGGGTATTCTACGAGCAGTACTTC. Protein sequence: CASIDRVFYEQYF.

This chain links TRBV7-2 with TRBJ1-5; a weak D match, TRBD1 (6 bases). Germline V gene data show CDR1 as SGHTA and CDR2 as FQGNSA. V was pared by 4 bases and J by 0 bases, with 10 bases between. The CDR3 consists of 15 residues. As DNA, the CDR3 is TGTGCCAGCAGCTACTACAGGGATAGCAATCAGCCCCAGCATTTT. Residues: CASSYYRDSNQPQHF.

V gene TRBV28 combines with J gene TRBJ1-6; 7 bases are shared with TRBD1. Germline CDR1 and CDR2: MDHEN and SYDVKM. This CDR3 comprises 14 residues. J was trimmed by 9 bases and V by 5 bases; bases with no gene match: 7. The CDR3 loop is CASSETGSFSPLHF. The CDR3 nucleotides read TGTGCCAGCAGTGAGACAGGGAGTTTTTCACCCCTCCACTTT.

CDR3 in amino acids: CASRLDRGPIYEQYF. The CDR3 nucleotides are TGTGCCAGCAGATTGGACAGGGGGCCAATTTACGAGCAGTACTTC. The rearrangement links TRBV28 to TRBJ2-7, with 11 positions matching TRBD1. The V segment lost 6 bases and the J segment 4 bases; nucleotides outside the gene matches: 8. The CDR3 loop spans 15 amino acids. Germline V gene lookup returns CDR1 MDHEN and CDR2 SYDVKM.

The CDR3 spells CASSLAGRFSGYGYTF. The CDR3 region has the DNA TGTGCCAGCAGCTTAGCCGGTAGATTTTCTGGCTATGGCTACACCTTC. The chain uses TRBV7-2 and TRBJ1-2, with D unclear. The germline CDR1 and CDR2 sequences are SGHTA and FQGNSA. The V gene lost 0 bases and the J gene lost 4 bases, with 15 bases spanning the gap. The CDR3 totals 16 residues.

This clone was observed a single time. The rearrangement links TRBV7-2 to TRBJ2-1, with 8 bases lining up with TRBD1. Germline CDR1 is SGHTA and CDR2 is FQGNSA. Trimming took 1 base from V and 4 from J; bases not matched to a gene: 6. The CDR3 is 16 amino acids. In DNA form, the CDR3 reads TGTGCCAGCAGCTTAGATGGAACAGGGGGTTACAATGAGCAGTTCTTC. This gives the protein CASSLDGTGGYNEQFF.

V is TRBV19 and J is TRBJ1-2; 10 nucleotides agree with TRBD1. J lost 1 base, V lost 3 bases, and 8 bases had no gene match. This CDR3 is built from 17 residues. Germline CDR1 reads LNHDA; CDR2 reads SQIVND (reference sequence). The CDR3 nucleotides read TGTGCCAGTAGTATGTTCGGGGACAGGGGACGTAACTATGGCTACACCTTC. This encodes CASSMFGDRGRNYGYTF.

This chain joins TRBV28 and TRBJ1-5, with unresolved D. CDR1 and CDR2 from the germline V gene are MDHEN and SYDVKM. Trimming removed 6 bases at V and 0 bases at J, with 21 bases between. The CDR3 contains 18 residues. The CDR3 DNA reads TGTGCCAGCAGCCATGCGGTTCGCCGTTTCAATAGCAATCAGCCCCAGCATTTT. Translated: CASSHAVRRFNSNQPQHF.

The chain joins TRBV6-2 or TRBV6-3 to TRBJ2-7; 13 bases agree with TRBD2. Trimming took 4 bases from V and 5 from J; bases not matched to a gene: 2. Per the germline V gene, CDR1 is MNHEY and CDR2 is SVGEGT. This CDR3 spans 14 amino acids. CDR3 sequence: CASSWTSGSHEQYF. DNA of the CDR3: TGTGCCAGCAGTTGGACTAGCGGGAGTCACGAGCAGTACTTC.

This chain links TRBV15 with TRBJ1-6; TRBD1 aligns across 7 bases. Germline CDR1 and CDR2: LNHNV and YYDKDF (reference sequence). There are 15 residues in the CDR3. V shed 3 bases, J shed 7 bases, and the junction held 6 bases outside the gene matches. CDR3 in amino acids: CATSSLDRSNSPLHF. The CDR3, as DNA: TGTGCCACCAGCAGCTTGGACAGGTCGAATTCACCCCTCCACTTT. The full variable domain, completed using reference TRBV15 and TRBJ1-6, is DAMVIQNPRYQVTQFGKPVTLSCSQTLNHNVMYWYQQKSSQAPKLLFHYYDKDFNNEADTPDNFQSRRPNTSFCFLDIRSPGLGDTAMYLCATSSLDRSNSPLHFGNGTRLTVT.

The chain is built from TRBV10-3 and TRBJ2-2; 7 bases match TRBD1. CDR1 is ENHRY and CDR2 is SYGVKD in the germline V gene. The J segment lost 4 bases and the V segment lost 6 bases, leaving 5 bases of the junction unmatched. There are 14 residues in the CDR3. The CDR3 region is CAIRGTDSTGELFF. The CDR3 region has the DNA TGTGCCATCAGGGGGACAGACTCCACCGGGGAGCTGTTTTTT.